In its sample, the clone carrying this T cell receptor (beta chain) was seen many times. This record belongs to a study of blood T cell repertoires in COVID-19. Study context: The origin of the acute and convalescent COVID-19 samples was the United States, Italy and Spain. From T cells, B-cell-depleted T cells, or PBMCs came the material, which was cDNA or gDNA.

In the original analysis: Amplification of reference gene primers was used by the study to estimate nucleated cell counts. Only in-frame clones appear in the TCRdb table, and some are missing; sequencing was by immunoSEQ multiplex PCR. Clonal size and the V and J genes are those of that table, whereas D and trimming came from the DNA. The sample includes 240,000 or so clones, around 85% seen only once; the top ten take more than 2.5%. Germline CDR1 MNHNS, CDR2 SASEGT. The CDR3 is 14 residues long. V gave up 3 bases and J gave up 3 bases, with 12 bases separating them. This TCR was recovered from a woman aged 25 to 39 who had recovered from COVID-19. Sequenced: peripheral blood. V usage is TRBV6-1 and J usage is TRBJ2-7, with D uncertain. CDR3 sequence reads: CASSEAGFLYEQYF. The CDR3 nucleotides read TGTGCCAGCAGTGAGGCCGGGTTCCTCTACGAGCAGTACTTC.